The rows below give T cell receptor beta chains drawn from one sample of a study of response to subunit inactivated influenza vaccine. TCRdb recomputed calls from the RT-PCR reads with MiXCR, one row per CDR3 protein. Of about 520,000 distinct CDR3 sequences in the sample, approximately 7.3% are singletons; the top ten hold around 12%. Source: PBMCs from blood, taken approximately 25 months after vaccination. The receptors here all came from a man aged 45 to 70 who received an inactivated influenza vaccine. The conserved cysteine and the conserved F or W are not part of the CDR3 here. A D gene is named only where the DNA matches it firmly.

cdr3_aa: ASSATREYWAEQY
v_call: TRBV21-1
j_call: TRBJ2-7
d_call: -

cdr3_aa: AISESGDGTDTQY
v_call: TRBV10-3
j_call: TRBJ2-3
d_call: -

cdr3_aa: SARDPGGRGKYNEQF
v_call: TRBV20-1
j_call: TRBJ2-1
d_call: TRBD2

cdr3_aa: ASSTAGDEQF
v_call: TRBV19
j_call: TRBJ2-1
d_call: -

cdr3_aa: ASRDRDRGQHEQF
v_call: TRBV12-3/TRBV12-4
j_call: TRBJ2-1
d_call: TRBD1

cdr3_aa: ASSPGIAGAFDQF
v_call: TRBV2
j_call: TRBJ2-1
d_call: TRBD2

cdr3_aa: ASSQVGQRTEAF
v_call: TRBV4-1
j_call: TRBJ1-1
d_call: -

cdr3_aa: AWSVRISGTDTQY
v_call: TRBV30
j_call: TRBJ2-3
d_call: -

cdr3_aa: AISESTLRQGANEQY
v_call: TRBV10-3
j_call: TRBJ2-7
d_call: TRBD1

cdr3_aa: ASSLRPWEGELF
v_call: TRBV11-2
j_call: TRBJ2-2
d_call: -

cdr3_aa: ASSRRQTNSPLH
v_call: TRBV3-1
j_call: TRBJ1-6
d_call: -

cdr3_aa: ASSLGAQSYNEQF
v_call: TRBV28
j_call: TRBJ2-1
d_call: -

cdr3_aa: ASSVADRPTYEQY
v_call: TRBV9
j_call: TRBJ2-7
d_call: -

cdr3_aa: ASSKEQGVTEAF
v_call: TRBV25-1
j_call: TRBJ1-1
d_call: TRBD1